This T cell receptor (beta chain) appears in the sequencing data of a study of CD8 T cells in ankylosing spondylitis. This clonotype was observed many times. MiXCR was run by TCRdb on the 5' RACE reads, yielding one entry per CDR3 protein. The data contain roughly 200,000 distinct CDR3 sequences, under 30% of them seen just once; the ten biggest clones take up about 6.2%. CDR1 is ENHRY and CDR2 is SYGVKD in the germline V gene. The CDR3 has 14 residues. The J segment lost 11 bases and the V segment lost 3 bases, leaving 7 bases of the junction unmatched. Material: blood, either unsorted or a sorted T cell fraction (not recorded which). This rearrangement joins TRBV10-3 to TRBJ2-2; TRBD1 matches 9 bases. This receptor was obtained from a male donor with ankylosing spondylitis or in good health (not recorded which). CDR3 nucleotides: TGTGCCATCAGTGACGGGACAGGGCCCCAAGAGCTGTTTTTT. It yields the protein CAISDGTGPQELFF.